Listed below are T cell receptor beta chains from one sample, sequenced in a study of blood T cell repertoires in COVID-19. TCRdb's table, derived via immunoSEQ multiplex PCR, lists solely in-frame clones and lacks some. The sample shows 85,000 to 95,000 clones, about 82% of them seen only once. Sequenced sample: peripheral blood. The receptors originated from a human donor in a cohort sampled during active COVID-19. Both conserved end residues are part of each CDR3. D genes are given only for firm matches.

d_call	v_call	cdr3_length	j_call	cdr3_aa
TRBD2	TRBV7-2	15	TRBJ2-3	CASSLQAGGTDTQYF
-	TRBV7-2	15	TRBJ1-1	CASSLAEGVGTEAFF
-	TRBV4-1	13	TRBJ2-7	CASSQGPPREQYF
-	TRBV28	12	TRBJ2-7	CASSLLSYEQYF
TRBD1	TRBV7-9	16	TRBJ2-2	CASTLPGTGNTGELFF
-	TRBV18	16	TRBJ2-1	CASSPRPPSSYNEQFF
TRBD2	TRBV24-1	18	TRBJ2-2	CATSAAGGLDANTGELFF
TRBD1	TRBV30	14	TRBJ1-1	CAWSRGAKNTEAFF
-	TRBV29-1	14	TRBJ1-4	CSVRKSNPNEKLFF
-	TRBV6-5	14	TRBJ1-1	CASKLPGVGTEAFF
-	TRBV11-2	13	TRBJ1-1	CASSSGLTTEAFF
-	TRBV15	13	TRBJ2-7	CATSRDVGYEQYF
TRBD2	TRBV7-9	17	TRBJ2-1	CASSPTSGGAYYNEQFF
-	TRBV27	16	TRBJ2-5	CASSPLQGGFQETQYF
-	TRBV12-5	11	TRBJ1-1	CASAHNTEAFF
TRBD1	TRBV5-1	15	TRBJ1-6	CASSKGTGNNSPLHF
-	TRBV12-5	14	TRBJ1-1	CASGLASFNTEAFF
TRBD1	TRBV5-1	14	TRBJ2-5	CASSLGGGKETQYF
TRBD2	TRBV5-1	16	TRBJ2-7	CASSLGASGFTYEQYF
-	TRBV12-5	17	TRBJ1-6	CASGSSFGVGDNSPLHF
TRBD2	TRBV5-6	15	TRBJ2-2	CASRLTSGRNGELFF
-	TRBV28	15	TRBJ2-7	CASSFRRGAYYEQYF
-	TRBV4-3	17	TRBJ1-6	CASSQDGSSSYNSPLHF
-	TRBV5-1	14	TRBJ2-1	CASSPENQGNEQFF
TRBD1	TRBV4-2	21	TRBJ2-2	CASSQDWRDRGFAEDTGELFF
TRBD2	TRBV5-5	16	TRBJ2-5	CASSPTSGGGLETQYF
TRBD1	TRBV28	13	TRBJ1-4	CATEGAFAEKLFF
-	TRBV7-9	15	TRBJ2-2	CASSSMGYLTGELFF
TRBD2	TRBV7-6	15	TRBJ2-5	CASSPPAGGQETQYF
TRBD1	TRBV20-1	11	TRBJ2-4	CSARQGELQYF
TRBD1	TRBV27	15	TRBJ1-1	CASRASGTGRTEAFF
TRBD1	TRBV27	14	TRBJ1-2	CASRTDRDHYGYTF
-	TRBV5-1	15	TRBJ1-4	CASRVGFSTNEKLFF
-	TRBV5-1	14	TRBJ1-6	CASSLGQANSPLHF
TRBD1	TRBV2	15	TRBJ2-3	CASSELAGGPDTQYF
-	TRBV29-1	14	TRBJ1-5	CSVAQGGYNQPQHF
-	TRBV7-9	13	TRBJ1-5	CASSSPGGQPQHF
-	TRBV11-2	13	TRBJ2-7	CASSLPGSHEQYF
TRBD1	TRBV5-8	13	TRBJ2-1	CASSYRQGIEQFF
-	TRBV5-1	15	TRBJ2-2	CASIKGTTNTGELFF
-	TRBV5-6	16	TRBJ1-4	CASSLVRGYSDEKLFF
-	TRBV4-3	16	TRBJ2-2	CASSQDLGQHTGELFF
-	TRBV19	16	TRBJ1-1	CASSIMSGSMNTEAFF
TRBD1	TRBV6-1	14	TRBJ2-7	CASSEMDRGYEQYF
-	TRBV2	15	TRBJ1-2	CASSEAGGTGAGYTF
-	TRBV18	17	TRBJ1-3	CASSPLADSDSGNTIYF
-	TRBV19	12	TRBJ1-2	CASSQRDSHSTF
TRBD2	TRBV29-1	16	TRBJ2-7	CSVGTTTSGVSYEQYF
-	TRBV9	14	TRBJ2-7	CASSVELVANEQYF
-	TRBV7-9	12	TRBJ2-3	CASSLTGDTQYF